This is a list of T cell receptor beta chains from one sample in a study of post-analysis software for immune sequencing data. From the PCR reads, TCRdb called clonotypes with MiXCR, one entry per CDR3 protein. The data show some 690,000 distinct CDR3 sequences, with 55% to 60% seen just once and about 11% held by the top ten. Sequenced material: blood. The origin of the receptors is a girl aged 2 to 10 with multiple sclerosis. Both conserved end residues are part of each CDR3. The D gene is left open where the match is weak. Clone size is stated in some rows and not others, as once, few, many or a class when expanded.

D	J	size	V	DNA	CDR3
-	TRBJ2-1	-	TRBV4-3	TGCGCCAGCAGCCACGGGGGGCGGTACAATGAGCAGTTCTTC	CASSHGGRYNEQFF
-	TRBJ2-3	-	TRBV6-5	TGTGCCAGCAGTCCCCGAGGCTCGGAAGGAGATACGCAGTATTTT	CASSPRGSEGDTQYF
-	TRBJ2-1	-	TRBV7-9	TGTGCCAGCAGCTTAACCGGGACTCTCAATGAGCAGTTCTTC	CASSLTGTLNEQFF
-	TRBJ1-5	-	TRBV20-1	TGCAGCGCCAGGACACAGGATAAGCCCCAGCATTTT	CSARTQDKPQHF
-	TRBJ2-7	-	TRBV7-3	TGTGCCAGCAGCCCCACGGCTACGGGCGAGCAGTACTTC	CASSPTATGEQYF
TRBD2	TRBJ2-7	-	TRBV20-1	TGCAGTGCTAGAGTACTAGCGGGAGTGGTCCCCTACGAGCAGTACTTC	CSARVLAGVVPYEQYF
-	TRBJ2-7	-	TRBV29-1	TGCAGCGTTAGCCCGGGGGGCGTATCGGGCGAGCAGTACTTC	CSVSPGGVSGEQYF
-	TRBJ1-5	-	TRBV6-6	TGTGCCAGCAGTTGGGGGCTCGATCAGCCCCAGCATTTT	CASSWGLDQPQHF
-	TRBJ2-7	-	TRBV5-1	TGCGCCAGCAGCTTTTTAGTCCAGCGTTCGGACGAGCAGTACTTC	CASSFLVQRSDEQYF
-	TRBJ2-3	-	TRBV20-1	TGCAGTGCTGGGTTCGGGTCCTCGCCAGATACGCAGTATTTT	CSAGFGSSPDTQYF
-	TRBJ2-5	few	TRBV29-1	TGCAGCGTTCGGGAAGAGACCCAGTACTTC	CSVREETQYF
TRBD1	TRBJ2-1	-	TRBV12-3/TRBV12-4	TGTGCCAGCAGGCGAGAGCAGGGGGCGCAGGTGTTCTTC	CASRREQGAQVFF
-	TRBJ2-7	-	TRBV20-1	TGCAGTGCTAATTATAAGGCGTCGAGCTCCTACGAGCAGTACTTC	CSANYKASSSYEQYF
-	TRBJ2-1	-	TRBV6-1	TGTGCCAGCCTCCATGAGCAGTTCTTC	CASLHEQFF
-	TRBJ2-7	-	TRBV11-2	TGTGCCAGCAGCTTGACGGGAGTCGAGCAGTACTTC	CASSLTGVEQYF
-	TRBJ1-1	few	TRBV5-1	TGCGCCAGCAGCACGACGGGACATCCGAACACTGAAGCTTTCTTT	CASSTTGHPNTEAFF
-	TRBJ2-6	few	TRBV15	TGTGCCACCAGCAGAGTGCGAGACTCTGGGGCCAACGTCCTGACTTTC	CATSRVRDSGANVLTF
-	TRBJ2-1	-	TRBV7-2	TGTGCCAGCAGCTTAAGTCAGAGGTACAATGAGCAGTTCTTC	CASSLSQRYNEQFF
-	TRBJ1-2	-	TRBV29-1	TGCAGCGTTGAAAGGCGGGACTCTGGCTACACCTTC	CSVERRDSGYTF
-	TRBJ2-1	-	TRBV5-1	TGCGCCAGCAGCTGGCCCGGGAGTACCTACAATGAGCAGTTCTTC	CASSWPGSTYNEQFF
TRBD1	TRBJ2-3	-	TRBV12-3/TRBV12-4	TGTGCCAGCCGGGACAGAGGGGATACGCAGTATTTT	CASRDRGDTQYF
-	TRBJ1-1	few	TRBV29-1	TGCAGCGTTGATCAGGGTCTGGGCACTGAAGCTTTCTTT	CSVDQGLGTEAFF
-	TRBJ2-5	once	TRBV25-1	TGTGCCAGCAGTGAAATAGGGACTCTCAAGGAGACCCAGTACTTC	CASSEIGTLKETQYF
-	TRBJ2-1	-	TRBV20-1	TGCAGTGTATCCACCTTCGGCCTACAGTACAATGAGCAGTTCTTC	CSVSTFGLQYNEQFF
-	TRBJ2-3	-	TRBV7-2	TGTGCCAGCAGCTTGAGGCAGGCGGCTAGCACAGATACGCAGTATTTT	CASSLRQAASTDTQYF
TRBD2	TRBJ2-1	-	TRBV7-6	TGTGCCAGCAGCTCGCAACTAGCGGTGAAGAACAATGAGCAGTTCTTC	CASSSQLAVKNNEQFF
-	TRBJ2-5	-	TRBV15	TGTGCCACCAGCAGGGGACCGGAGACCCAGTACTTC	CATSRGPETQYF
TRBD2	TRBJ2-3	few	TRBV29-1	TGCAGCGTCCGGACTAGCGGGGGGCCAGATACGCAGTATTTT	CSVRTSGGPDTQYF
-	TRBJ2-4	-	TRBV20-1	TGCAGTGCCTGCCTCCTAGGCCGAGGGGACATTCAGTACTTC	CSACLLGRGDIQYF
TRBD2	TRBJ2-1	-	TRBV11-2	TGTGCCAGCAGCCCCCCTCACCCCGTCCCGGGGGGTGAGCAGTTCTTC	CASSPPHPVPGGEQFF
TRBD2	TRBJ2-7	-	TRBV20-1	TGCAGTGCTAGAGGGGTACTAGCGGGTGCCTACGAGCAGTACTTC	CSARGVLAGAYEQYF